Listed below are T cell receptor beta chains from one sample, sequenced in a study of T-cell reconstitution after alpha-beta-depleted transplantation in children. One entry per CDR3 protein results from TCRdb running MiXCR on the PCR reads. The sample includes hundreds of thousands of distinct CDR3 sequences, roughly 15% seen only once; the top ten take approximately 4.5%. The specimen comprised PBMCs, mostly from graft donor cells, sampled 360 days after TCRalphabeta/CD19-depleted stem cell transplant. All receptors derive from a male patient younger than 18 who had a stem cell transplant for acute lymphoblastic leukemia, so the T cells may come from the graft donor. Both conserved end residues are part of each CDR3. D genes are given only for firm matches. Where a row states a size, it is once, few, many or the class of an expanded clone; other rows omit it.

J,V,length,size,D,DNA,CDR3
TRBJ2-3,TRBV20-1,14,few,TRBD2,TGCAGTGCGGGACCAGCGGGAGGCCCTGATACGCAGTATTTT,CSAGPAGGPDTQYF
TRBJ1-3,TRBV20-1,16,few,.,TGCAGTGTCAAGACTGATCGGGGGCGCCCCCGAAACACCATATATTTT,CSVKTDRGRPRNTIYF
TRBJ2-7,TRBV6-5,14,.,TRBD1,TGTGCCAGCAGAGTATACGGGACAGTCTACGAGCAGTACTTC,CASRVYGTVYEQYF
TRBJ2-7,TRBV18,17,few,TRBD2,TGTGCCAGCTCACCACCGGGGACTAGCGGGAGGGGTTACGAGCAGTACTTC,CASSPPGTSGRGYEQYF
TRBJ2-3,TRBV12-3/TRBV12-4,16,few,.,TGTGCCACCAAGAAGGGACTTCCCTTTTTCACAGATACGCAGTATTTT,CATKKGLPFFTDTQYF
TRBJ2-1,TRBV6-5,16,few,.,TGTGCCAGCAGTTACTCTGCGGCATCCTCCTACAATGAGCAGTTCTTC,CASSYSAASSYNEQFF
TRBJ2-5,TRBV7-2,13,many,.,TGTGCCAGCAGCCTCAGTTTCCAAGAGACCCAGTACTTC,CASSLSFQETQYF
TRBJ1-2,TRBV4-1,14,few,.,TGCGCCAGCAGCCAAGTGGACGGGTCCTATGGCTACACCTTC,CASSQVDGSYGYTF
TRBJ1-5,TRBV12-3/TRBV12-4,14,few,.,TGTGCCAGCAGTTTCCCCGGGGGCGCCCAGCCCCAGCATTTT,CASSFPGGAQPQHF
TRBJ2-3,TRBV12-3/TRBV12-4,15,.,TRBD1,TGTGCCAGCAGTGGGGACAGGTTAACCACAGATACGCAGTATTTT,CASSGDRLTTDTQYF
TRBJ2-1,TRBV19,15,.,TRBD2,TGTGCCAGTAGAACTCCAGGGACCGGGACTAGCGATCCGTTCTTC,CASRTPGTGTSDPFF
TRBJ1-2,TRBV15,16,.,.,TGTGCCACCAGCTTCGGACGGCTAGGACCTAACTATGGCTACACCTTC,CATSFGRLGPNYGYTF
TRBJ1-1,TRBV5-1,15,.,TRBD1,TGCGCCAGCAGCTTGATTGCGGGGGGGGACAGTGAAGCTTTCTTT,CASSLIAGGDSEAFF
TRBJ2-1,TRBV20-1,16,.,TRBD2,TGCAGTGCTATAATCTGGGGGGAGGGGACCTACAATGAGCAGTTCTTC,CSAIIWGEGTYNEQFF
TRBJ1-2,TRBV27,17,few,.,TGTGCCAGCAGTTTTCTTTCGCGAAGCTGGTGGCCGTATGGCTACACCTTC,CASSFLSRSWWPYGYTF
TRBJ2-5,TRBV5-4,15,.,TRBD1,TGTGCCAGCAGCTTGGCGACAGGGGAATACGAGACCCAGTACTTC,CASSLATGEYETQYF
TRBJ2-7,TRBV25-1,13,.,.,TGTGCCAGCAGTGTGGCCGATTATAACGAGCAGTACTTC,CASSVADYNEQYF
TRBJ2-1,TRBV5-1,14,few,TRBD2,TGCGCCAGCAGCACCGGGACTAGCGGGAGCGCGCAGTTCTTC,CASSTGTSGSAQFF
TRBJ2-7,TRBV29-1,13,.,TRBD1,TGCAGCGGATCCGGGACAGGGTTCGGGGAGCAGTACTTC,CSGSGTGFGEQYF
TRBJ1-5,TRBV20-1,12,.,.,TGCAGTGCTAGAGATCTTGCGCAGCCCCAGCATTTT,CSARDLAQPQHF
TRBJ2-5,TRBV5-1,15,.,TRBD2,TGCGCCAGCAGCTTGACAAGCGGGAGGGCAGAGACCCAGTACTTC,CASSLTSGRAETQYF
TRBJ2-1,TRBV6-1,14,.,TRBD1,TGTGCCAGCAGGCCGGGACAGGCACGGAATGAGCAGTTCTTC,CASRPGQARNEQFF
TRBJ2-1,TRBV6-2/TRBV6-3,12,few,TRBD2,TGTGCCAGCAGTACTAGCGACGATGAGCAGTTCTTC,CASSTSDDEQFF
TRBJ2-5,TRBV13,14,few,.,TGTGCCAGCAGCTTAAGGCCAGGCCAAGAGACCCAGTACTTC,CASSLRPGQETQYF
TRBJ1-2,TRBV10-3,12,many,.,TGTGCCATCAGTGAGATAGCCTATGGCTACACCTTC,CAISEIAYGYTF
TRBJ2-7,TRBV4-2,15,.,TRBD2,TGTGCCAGCAGCCAGCTTAGCGGGAGAGGATACGAGCAGTACTTC,CASSQLSGRGYEQYF
TRBJ2-1,TRBV20-1,15,few,.,TGCAGTGCTAGGAAGAACCTTCACCACTACAATGAGCAGTTCTTC,CSARKNLHHYNEQFF
TRBJ2-5,TRBV29-1,13,.,TRBD2,TGCAGCGCGGCGGGGGGGCTGGGAGAGACCCAGTACTTC,CSAAGGLGETQYF
TRBJ2-1,TRBV6-2/TRBV6-3,17,.,.,TGTGCCAGCAGTTACAACCGCGCGGAGCGCTCCTACAATGAGCAGTTCTTC,CASSYNRAERSYNEQFF
TRBJ1-2,TRBV6-5,19,few,TRBD1,TGTGCCAGCAGTTACCTCTTTGCGGGACAGGGGGCCAGGGGCTATGGCTACACCTTC,CASSYLFAGQGARGYGYTF
TRBJ1-1,TRBV3-1,13,.,.,TGTGCCAGCAGCCAAGTTTACCCCGTAAAAGCTTTCTTT,CASSQVYPVKAFF
TRBJ1-6,TRBV20-1,13,.,.,TGCAGTGCTAGCGGAGGGAGCGGATCACCCCTCCACTTT,CSASGGSGSPLHF
TRBJ2-7,TRBV29-1,12,many,TRBD2,TGCAGCGTCGGGACTAGCGGCTACGAGCAGTACTTC,CSVGTSGYEQYF
TRBJ2-5,TRBV4-2,16,few,.,TGTGCCAGCAGCCAAGAACAGGGACCGCGCCAAGAGACCCAGTACTTC,CASSQEQGPRQETQYF
TRBJ2-1,TRBV9,17,few,.,TGTGCCAGCAGCGTAGGTGGTTGGGTGACGGACTACAATGAGCAGTTCTTC,CASSVGGWVTDYNEQFF
TRBJ2-5,TRBV29-1,15,.,.,TGCAGCGTTGATCCCTTGAGACAGGTTCAGCGGACCCAGTACTTC,CSVDPLRQVQRTQYF
TRBJ2-1,TRBV9,16,few,.,TGTGCCAGCAGCGGGGAGGGGGCTCCCGTAATTAATGAGCAGTTCTTC,CASSGEGAPVINEQFF
TRBJ2-7,TRBV10-3,15,many,.,TGTGCCATCAGTGATCGGGCAGGGCTCTCCTACGAGCAGTACTTC,CAISDRAGLSYEQYF
TRBJ2-7,TRBV2,15,.,TRBD2,TGTGCCAGCTACTGGTCACTAGCGGGTACCTACGAGCAGTACTTC,CASYWSLAGTYEQYF
TRBJ2-3,TRBV11-2,18,.,.,TGTGCCAGCAGCCCGGCGGTGAATATGAAGCGGGGCACAGATACGCAGTATTTT,CASSPAVNMKRGTDTQYF
TRBJ2-3,TRBV20-1,18,.,TRBD2,TGCTGTGCTAGAGTGAGGCCCCCCCAGCGGGAGAAAATAGATACGCAGTATTTT,CCARVRPPQREKIDTQYF
TRBJ2-2,TRBV3-1,14,.,.,TGTGCCAGCAGCCCCTTCCCTGTGGCCGGGGAGCTGTTTTTT,CASSPFPVAGELFF
TRBJ2-4,TRBV21-1,19,many,.,TGTGCCAGCAGCAAGTGGAGACTAGCGGGAGAGGAGGTCAAAAACATTCAGTACTTC,CASSKWRLAGEEVKNIQYF
TRBJ2-1,TRBV5-1,14,few,TRBD2,TGCGCCAGCATCCGGCTAGCGGGTGCTAATGAGCAGTTCTTC,CASIRLAGANEQFF
TRBJ1-1,TRBV21-1,15,.,.,TGTGCCAGCAGCAGACGGGGACAGGGGTTTACTGAAGCTTTCTTT,CASSRRGQGFTEAFF
TRBJ2-5,TRBV29-1,13,.,.,TGCAGCGTTCCTTGGACTGGGAGGGAGACCCAGTACTTC,CSVPWTGRETQYF
TRBJ1-2,TRBV7-9,15,few,TRBD1,TGTGCCAGCAGCTGGGGACAGGGGGCCAGCTATGGCTACACCTTC,CASSWGQGASYGYTF
TRBJ2-5,TRBV7-2,16,few,TRBD2,TGTGCCAGCAGCCAATACGGCACTAGCGGGAAAGAGACCCAGTACTTC,CASSQYGTSGKETQYF
TRBJ2-2,TRBV19,14,few,.,TGTGCCAGTAGAGGGGCGGTATACACCGGGGAGCTGTTTTTT,CASRGAVYTGELFF
TRBJ1-5,TRBV6-1,15,few,.,TGTGCCAGCACCCCAGGGCGGGGTTTGGGTCAGCCCCAGCATTTT,CASTPGRGLGQPQHF
TRBJ2-3,TRBV6-1,14,few,TRBD2,TGTGCCAGCAGGGGGGGGATTTGGACAGATACGCAGTATTTT,CASRGGIWTDTQYF